This TCR beta chain was captured in a study of T cells in Graves' hyperthyroidism and ophthalmopathy. The overall study: Peripheral blood draws took place at initial diagnosis, ahead of any treatment.

This clonotype was seen many times. There are 15 residues in the CDR3. V lost 8 bases and J lost 5, with 19 bases in between. CDR1 and CDR2 (germline): SNHLY, FYNNEI. TCR beta CDR3 region amplification was performed from RNA transcripts. Primed by the HTBI set, a first-round RT-PCR was run on the TCR CDR3. From the multiplex PCR reads, TCRdb called clonotypes with MiXCR, one entry per CDR3 protein. The repertoire has a few hundred thousand distinct CDR3 sequences, approximately 21% of them found once; the top ten carry approximately 60%. The authors took PBMCs from about 9.5 ml fresh peripheral blood. The sequencing input was blood. This clonotype originated in a young man with Graves' ophthalmopathy. The gene calls are TRBV2 and TRBJ2-1, with a tentative D call TRBD2 (5 bases). The CDR3 loop reads CASRPGLGGHNEQFF. The CDR3 DNA reads TGTGCCAGCCGCCCCGGTCTTGGCGGGCACAATGAGCAGTTCTTC.